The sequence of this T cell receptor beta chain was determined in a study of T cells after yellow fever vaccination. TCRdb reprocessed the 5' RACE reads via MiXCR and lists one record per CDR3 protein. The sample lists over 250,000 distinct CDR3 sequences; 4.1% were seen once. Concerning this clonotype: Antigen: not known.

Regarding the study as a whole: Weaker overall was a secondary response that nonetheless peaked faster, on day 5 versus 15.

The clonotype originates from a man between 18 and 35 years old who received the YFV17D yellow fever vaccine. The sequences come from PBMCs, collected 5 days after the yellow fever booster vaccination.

CDR3 sequence (DNA): TGTGCCAGCAGCCCAGACAGGGGGAGAAAGCAGTTCTTC. It yields the protein CASSPDRGRKQFF. This chain links TRBV7-8 with TRBJ2-1; 9 bases line up with TRBD1. Germline loops: CDR1 SGHVS, CDR2 FQNEAQ. After removal of 5 bases from V and 11 bases from J, the junction contained 7 bases not matched to a gene. The CDR3 contains 13 residues.